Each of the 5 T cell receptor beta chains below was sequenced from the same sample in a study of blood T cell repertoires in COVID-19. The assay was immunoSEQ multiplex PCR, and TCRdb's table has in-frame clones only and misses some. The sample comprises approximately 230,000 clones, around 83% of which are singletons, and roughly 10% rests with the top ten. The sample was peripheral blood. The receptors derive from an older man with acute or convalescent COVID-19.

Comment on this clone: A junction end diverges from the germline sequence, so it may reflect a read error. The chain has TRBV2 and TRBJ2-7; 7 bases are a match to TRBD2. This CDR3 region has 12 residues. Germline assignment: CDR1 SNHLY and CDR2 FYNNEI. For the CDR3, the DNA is TGTGCCAGCAGTGCACCCCTCCAGGGAGGGGACTTC. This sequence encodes CASSAPLQGGDF.

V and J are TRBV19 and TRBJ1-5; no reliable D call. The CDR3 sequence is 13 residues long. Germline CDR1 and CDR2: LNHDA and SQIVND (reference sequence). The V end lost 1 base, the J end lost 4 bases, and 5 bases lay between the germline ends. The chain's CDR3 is CASSIGGNQPQHF. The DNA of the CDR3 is TGTGCCAGTAGTATAGGCGGGAATCAGCCCCAGCATTTT.

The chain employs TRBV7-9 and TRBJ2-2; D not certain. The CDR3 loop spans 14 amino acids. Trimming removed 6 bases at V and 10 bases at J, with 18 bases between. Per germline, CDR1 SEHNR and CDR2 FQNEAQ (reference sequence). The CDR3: CASSPTSGVEELFF. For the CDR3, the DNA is TGTGCCAGCAGTCCTACCTCGGGTGTCGAGGAGCTGTTTTTT.

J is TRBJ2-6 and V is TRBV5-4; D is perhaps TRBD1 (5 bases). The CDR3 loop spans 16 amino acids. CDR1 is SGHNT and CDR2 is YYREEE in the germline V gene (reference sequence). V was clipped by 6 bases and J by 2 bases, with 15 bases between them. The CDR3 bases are TGTGCCAGCAACTCGATCCAGGGCCCTGGGGCCAACGTCCTGACTTTC. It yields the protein CASNSIQGPGANVLTF.

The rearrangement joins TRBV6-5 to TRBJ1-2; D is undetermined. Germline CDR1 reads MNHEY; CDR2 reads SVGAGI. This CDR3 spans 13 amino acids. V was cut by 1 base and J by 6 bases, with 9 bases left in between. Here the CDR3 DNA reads TGTGCCAGCAGTTACTTTTCCTTTGATGGCTACACCTTC. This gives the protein CASSYFSFDGYTF.